This T cell receptor beta chain was retrieved from a study of blood T cell repertoires in COVID-19. Across the whole study: The United States, Italy and Spain supplied acute and convalescent COVID-19 samples.

The CDR3 length is 15 residues. V dropped 5 bases and J dropped 2 bases, with 15 bases sitting between them. Germline CDR1 reads SEHNR; CDR2 reads FQNEAQ (reference sequence). Produced via immunoSEQ multiplex PCR; TCRdb's table is partial and in-frame only. Among under 130,000 clones listed, more than 80% were seen once. This chain connects TRBV7-9 to TRBJ2-5, with a possible D match to TRBD1 (6 bases). The sequenced material came from peripheral blood. The sequence was obtained from a human donor in a cohort sampled during active COVID-19. CDR3 in DNA: TGTGCCAGCAGCCCAGGGGCCCTAGCACAAGAGACCCAGTACTTC. As protein: CASSPGALAQETQYF.